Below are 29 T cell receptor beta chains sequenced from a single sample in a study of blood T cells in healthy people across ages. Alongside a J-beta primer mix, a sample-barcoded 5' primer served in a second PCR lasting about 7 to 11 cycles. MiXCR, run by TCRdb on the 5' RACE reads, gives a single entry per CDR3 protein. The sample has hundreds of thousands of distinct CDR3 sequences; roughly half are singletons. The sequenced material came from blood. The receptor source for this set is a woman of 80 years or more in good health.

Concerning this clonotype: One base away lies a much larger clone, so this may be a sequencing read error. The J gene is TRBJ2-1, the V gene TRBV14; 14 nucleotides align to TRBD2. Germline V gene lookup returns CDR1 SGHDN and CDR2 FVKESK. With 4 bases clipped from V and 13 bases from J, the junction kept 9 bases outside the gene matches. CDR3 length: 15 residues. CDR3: CASSPGLAGGETQFF. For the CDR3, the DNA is TGTGCCAGCAGCCCTGGACTAGCGGGAGGTGAGACCCAGTTCTTC.

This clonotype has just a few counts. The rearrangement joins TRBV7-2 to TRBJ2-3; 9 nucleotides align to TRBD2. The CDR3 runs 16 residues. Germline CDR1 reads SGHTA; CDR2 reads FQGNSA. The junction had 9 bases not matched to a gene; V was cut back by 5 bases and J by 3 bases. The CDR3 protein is CASSPRGSGRTDTQYF. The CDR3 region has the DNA TGTGCCAGCAGCCCCCGAGGTAGCGGGAGAACAGATACGCAGTATTTT.

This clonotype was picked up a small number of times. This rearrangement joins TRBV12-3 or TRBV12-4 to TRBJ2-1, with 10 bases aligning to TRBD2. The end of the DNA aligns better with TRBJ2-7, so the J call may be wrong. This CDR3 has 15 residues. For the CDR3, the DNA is TGTGCCAGCAGTTTACGATGGGGACTAGCGAATGAGCAGTACTTC. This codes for CASSLRWGLANEQYF.

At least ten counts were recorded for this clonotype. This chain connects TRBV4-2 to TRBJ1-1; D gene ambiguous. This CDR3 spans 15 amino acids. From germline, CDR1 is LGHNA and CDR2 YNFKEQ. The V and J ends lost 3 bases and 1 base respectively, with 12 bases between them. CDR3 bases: TGTGCCAGCAGCCAGAGAGTATTTAAGAACACTGAAGCTTTCTTT. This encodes CASSQRVFKNTEAFF.

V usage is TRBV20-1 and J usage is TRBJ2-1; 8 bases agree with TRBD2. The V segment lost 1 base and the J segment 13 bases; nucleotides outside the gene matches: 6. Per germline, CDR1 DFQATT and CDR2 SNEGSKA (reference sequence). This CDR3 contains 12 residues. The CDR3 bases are TGCAGTGCTAGAGCCGCGGTAGCGGGACAGTTCTTC. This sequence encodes CSARAAVAGQFF.

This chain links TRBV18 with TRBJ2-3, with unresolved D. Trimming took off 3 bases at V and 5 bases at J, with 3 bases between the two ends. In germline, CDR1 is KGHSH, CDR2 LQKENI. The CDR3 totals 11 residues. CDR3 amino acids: CASSPVDTQYF. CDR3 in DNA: TGTGCCAGCTCACCCGTAGATACGCAGTATTTT.

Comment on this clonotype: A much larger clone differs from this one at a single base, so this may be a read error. The CDR3 reads CSSSFEVNNEQFF. The CDR3 nucleotides are TGTTCCAGCAGCTTCGAAGTAAACAATGAGCAGTTCTTC. V is TRBV7-9 and J is TRBJ2-1; D gene uncertain. The CDR3 has 13 residues. Germline loops: CDR1 SEHNR, CDR2 FQNEAQ (reference sequence).

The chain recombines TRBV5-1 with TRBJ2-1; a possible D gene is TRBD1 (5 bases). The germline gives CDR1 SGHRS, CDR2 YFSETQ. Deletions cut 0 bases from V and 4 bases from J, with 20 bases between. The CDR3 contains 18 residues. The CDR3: CASSLGGSSRLEYNEQFF. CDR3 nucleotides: TGCGCCAGCAGCTTGGGGGGCTCGTCGCGACTCGAATACAATGAGCAGTTCTTC.

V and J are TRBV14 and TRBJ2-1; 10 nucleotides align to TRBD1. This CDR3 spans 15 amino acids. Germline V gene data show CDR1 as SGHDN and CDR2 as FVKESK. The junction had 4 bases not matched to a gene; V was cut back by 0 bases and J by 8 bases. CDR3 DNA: TGTGCCAGCAGCCAAGAGGGACAGGGGTTTCATGAGCAGTTCTTC. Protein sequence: CASSQEGQGFHEQFF.

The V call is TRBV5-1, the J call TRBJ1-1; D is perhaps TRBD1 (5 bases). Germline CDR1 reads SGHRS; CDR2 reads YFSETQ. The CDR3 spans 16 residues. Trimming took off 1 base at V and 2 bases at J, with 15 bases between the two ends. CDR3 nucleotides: TGCGCCAGCAGCTTGCTCAGACAGAACATAAACACTGAAGCTTTCTTT. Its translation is CASSLLRQNINTEAFF.

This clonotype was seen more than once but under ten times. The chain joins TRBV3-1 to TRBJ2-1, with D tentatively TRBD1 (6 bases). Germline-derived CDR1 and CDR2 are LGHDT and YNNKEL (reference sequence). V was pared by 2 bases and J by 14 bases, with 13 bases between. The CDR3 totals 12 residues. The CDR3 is CASSQWGRWEFF. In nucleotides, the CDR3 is TGTGCCAGCAGCCAATGGGGGCGTTGGGAGTTCTTC.

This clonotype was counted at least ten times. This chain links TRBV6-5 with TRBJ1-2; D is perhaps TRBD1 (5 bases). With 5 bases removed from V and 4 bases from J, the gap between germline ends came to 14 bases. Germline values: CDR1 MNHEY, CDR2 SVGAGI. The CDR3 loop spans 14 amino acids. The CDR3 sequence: CASSGAMGGYGYTF. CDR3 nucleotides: TGTGCCAGCAGTGGGGCTATGGGAGGCTATGGCTACACCTTC.

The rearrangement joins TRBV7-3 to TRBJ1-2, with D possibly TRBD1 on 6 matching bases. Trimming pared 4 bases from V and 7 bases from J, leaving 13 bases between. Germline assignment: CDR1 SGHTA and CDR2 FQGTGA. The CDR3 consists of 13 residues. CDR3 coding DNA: TGTGCCAGCAGCTCTTTTCAGGGGTCTGGCTACACCTTC. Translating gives CASSSFQGSGYTF.

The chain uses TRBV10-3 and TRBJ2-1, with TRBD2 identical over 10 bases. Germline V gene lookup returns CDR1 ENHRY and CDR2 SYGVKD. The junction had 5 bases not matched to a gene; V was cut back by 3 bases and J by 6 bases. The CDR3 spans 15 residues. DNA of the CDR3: TGTGCCATCAGTGACACAGCGGGGGGGCGCAATGAGCAGTTCTTC. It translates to CAISDTAGGRNEQFF.

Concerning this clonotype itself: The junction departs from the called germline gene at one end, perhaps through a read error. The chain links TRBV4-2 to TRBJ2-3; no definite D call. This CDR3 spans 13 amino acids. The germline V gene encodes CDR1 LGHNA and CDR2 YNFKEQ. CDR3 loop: CASSQEIADTRYF. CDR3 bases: TGTGCCAGCAGCCAAGAAATCGCAGATACGCGGTATTTT.

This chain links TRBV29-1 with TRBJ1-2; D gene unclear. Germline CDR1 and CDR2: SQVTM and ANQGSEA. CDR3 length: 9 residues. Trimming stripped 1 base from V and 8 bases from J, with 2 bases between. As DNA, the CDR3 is TGCAGCGTTGAAGGCGGCTACACCTTC. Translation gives CSVEGGYTF.

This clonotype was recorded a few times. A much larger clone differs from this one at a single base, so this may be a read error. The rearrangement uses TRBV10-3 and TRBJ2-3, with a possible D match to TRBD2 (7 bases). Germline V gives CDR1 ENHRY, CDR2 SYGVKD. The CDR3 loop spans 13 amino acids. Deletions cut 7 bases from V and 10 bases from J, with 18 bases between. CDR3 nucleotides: TGTGCCATCAACGACGGGGGGCCCCGTCCGCAGTATTTT. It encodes CAINDGGPRPQYF.

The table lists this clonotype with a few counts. The CDR3 loop reads CASRPRDVSYNEQFF. The CDR3 DNA is TGTGCCAGCAGGCCGCGGGACGTCTCCTACAATGAGCAGTTCTTC. The genes are TRBV6-6 and TRBJ2-1, with a possible D match to TRBD2 (6 bases). Germline values: CDR1 MNHNY, CDR2 SVGAGI (reference sequence). The CDR3 runs to 15 residues. V lost 6 bases and J lost 0, with 12 bases in between.

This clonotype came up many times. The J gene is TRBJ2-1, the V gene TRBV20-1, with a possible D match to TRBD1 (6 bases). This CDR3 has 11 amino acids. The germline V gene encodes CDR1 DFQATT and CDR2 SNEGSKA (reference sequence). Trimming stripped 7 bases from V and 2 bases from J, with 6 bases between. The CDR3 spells CSGGPYNEQFF. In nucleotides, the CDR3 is TGCAGTGGGGGGCCCTACAATGAGCAGTTCTTC.

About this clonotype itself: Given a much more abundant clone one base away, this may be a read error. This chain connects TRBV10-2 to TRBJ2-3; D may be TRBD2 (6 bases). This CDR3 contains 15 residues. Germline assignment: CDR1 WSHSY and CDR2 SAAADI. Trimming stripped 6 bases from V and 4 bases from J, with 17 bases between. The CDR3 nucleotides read TGCGCCAGCAGGCAACTAGCACGGGCCCCAGATACGCAGTATTTT. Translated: CASRQLARAPDTQYF.

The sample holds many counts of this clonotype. CDR3 in DNA: TGTGCCAGCAGCTTTCAGACCGACTTAGGCGAGCAGTACTTC. Translating it yields CASSFQTDLGEQYF. This chain uses TRBV3-1 with TRBJ2-7; D is unclear. The CDR3 has 14 amino acids. Per the germline V gene, CDR1 is LGHDT and CDR2 is YNNKEL (reference sequence). With 5 bases removed from V and 6 bases from J, the gap between germline ends came to 17 bases.

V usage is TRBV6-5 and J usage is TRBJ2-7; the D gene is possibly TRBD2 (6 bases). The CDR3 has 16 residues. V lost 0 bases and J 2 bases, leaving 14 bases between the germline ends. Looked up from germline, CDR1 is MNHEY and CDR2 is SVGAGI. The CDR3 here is CASSYSAYERAYEQYF. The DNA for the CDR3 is TGTGCCAGCAGTTACTCGGCGTATGAGCGGGCCTACGAGCAGTACTTC.

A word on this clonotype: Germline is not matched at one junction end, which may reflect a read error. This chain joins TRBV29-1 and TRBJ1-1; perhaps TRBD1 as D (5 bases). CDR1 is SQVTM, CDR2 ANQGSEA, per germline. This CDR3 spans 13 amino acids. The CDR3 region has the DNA TGCAGCGTTGAAAAGGTACTGGACACTGATGCTTTCTTT. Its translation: CSVEKVLDTDAFF.

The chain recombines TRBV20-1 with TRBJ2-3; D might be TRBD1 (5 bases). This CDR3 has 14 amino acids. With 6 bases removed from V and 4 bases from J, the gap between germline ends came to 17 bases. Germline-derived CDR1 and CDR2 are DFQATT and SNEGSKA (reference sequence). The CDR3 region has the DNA TGCAGTGCCCGACCGGCGGAAGGGGCAGATACGCAGTATTTT. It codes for CSARPAEGADTQYF.

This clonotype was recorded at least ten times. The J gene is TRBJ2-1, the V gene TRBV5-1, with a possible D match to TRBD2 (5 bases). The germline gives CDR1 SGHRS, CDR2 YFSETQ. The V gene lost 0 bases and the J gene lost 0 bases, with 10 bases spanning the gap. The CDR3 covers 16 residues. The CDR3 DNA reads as TGCGCCAGCAGCTTGGCCGGGGTTCTCTCCTACAATGAGCAGTTCTTC. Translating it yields CASSLAGVLSYNEQFF.

The CDR3 loop reads CASSPVVQLAYEQYF. The DNA for the CDR3 is TGTGCCAGCAGCCCGGTGGTGCAGCTGGCGTACGAGCAGTACTTC. The rearrangement joins TRBV7-2 to TRBJ2-7, with no clear D. The V and J ends lost 5 bases and 4 bases respectively, with 18 bases between them. CDR3 length equals 15 residues. Germline assignment: CDR1 SGHTA and CDR2 FQGNSA.

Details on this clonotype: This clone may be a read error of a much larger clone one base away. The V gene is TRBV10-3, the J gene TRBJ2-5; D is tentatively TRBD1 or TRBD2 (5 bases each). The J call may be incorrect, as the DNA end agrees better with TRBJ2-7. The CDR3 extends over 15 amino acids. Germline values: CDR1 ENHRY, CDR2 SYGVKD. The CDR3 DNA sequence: TGTGCCATCAGTGAGTCATACGGACGGGGCTGCGAGCAGTACTTC. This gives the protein CAISESYGRGCEQYF.

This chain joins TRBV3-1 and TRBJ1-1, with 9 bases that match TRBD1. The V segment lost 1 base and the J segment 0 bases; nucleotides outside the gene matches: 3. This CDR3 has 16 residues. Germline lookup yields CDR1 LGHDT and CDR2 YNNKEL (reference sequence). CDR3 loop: CASSQAGTGLNTEAFF. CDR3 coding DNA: TGTGCCAGCAGCCAAGCAGGGACAGGGTTGAACACTGAAGCTTTCTTT.

Here the CDR3 reads CASSQLLEETQYF. In nucleotides, the CDR3 is TGCGCCAGCAGCCAACTACTAGAAGAGACCCAGTACTTC. V usage is TRBV4-3 and J usage is TRBJ2-5; D perhaps matches TRBD2 (5 bases). The V end was cut by 2 bases, the J end by 3 bases, with 7 bases between. The CDR3 covers 13 residues. Germline assignment: CDR1 LGHNA and CDR2 YSLEER.